The TCR beta chain described here comes from a study of beta chain features in type 1 diabetes. The study's findings and limits: PCR, the amplification step, might favor shorter templates, equally in patients and controls. Patients showed naive, central memory and Treg TCRB repertoires that appeared more similar than those of healthy donors.

Worth noting for this clone: Its antigen is as yet unknown.

The sequenced template was cDNA made from the entire isolated RNA. The assay was immunoSEQ multiplex PCR, and TCRdb's table has in-frame clones only and misses some. The sample yields over 500,000 clones, about a sixth seen once. Stem cell-like memory, regulatory, central memory and naive CD4+ cells were sorted via CD45RO/CCR7/CD25/CD127/CD95/CD27. The source of this sequence is a man aged 18 to 30 in good health. Sequencing input: naive CD4+ T cells from blood.

CDR3 loop: CASSLGVSYEQYF. CDR3 coding DNA: TGCGCCAGCAGCTTGGGGGTTAGCTACGAGCAGTACTTC. The chain joins TRBV5-1 to TRBJ2-7, with D unclear. V lost 0 bases and J lost 3, with 7 bases in between. Germline V gives CDR1 SGHRS, CDR2 YFSETQ. There are 13 residues in the CDR3.